Listed below are T cell receptor beta chains from one sample, sequenced in a study of metastatic and nonmetastatic thyroid tumors. TCRdb re-processed the PCR reads through MiXCR. The table shows some 30,000 clones, with 25% to 30% occurring only once. The source material was blood. These TCRs come from a female donor with papillary thyroid cancer or a benign thyroid nodule (not recorded which). Some clones in this sample may be carry-over from other donors' samples. Both conserved end residues are part of each CDR3. The D gene is left open where the match is weak. The size entry is marked missing in some rows and otherwise reads once, few, many or a size class.

v_call: TRBV10-1; cdr3_length: 15; d_call: TRBD2; clone_size: .; j_call: TRBJ2-3; cdr3_aa: CASSEGTSGPDTQYF; cdr3_nt: TGCGCCAGCAGTGAAGGGACTAGCGGCCCAGATACGCAGTATTTT
v_call: TRBV6-1; cdr3_length: 15; d_call: TRBD1; clone_size: few; j_call: TRBJ2-1; cdr3_aa: CASSGDRGGRNEQFF; cdr3_nt: TGTGCCAGCAGTGGCGACAGGGGCGGTCGGAATGAGCAGTTCTTC
v_call: TRBV2; cdr3_length: 15; d_call: .; clone_size: few; j_call: TRBJ2-2; cdr3_aa: CASSSTSANTGELFF; cdr3_nt: TGTGCCAGCAGTTCGACTAGTGCGAACACCGGGGAGCTGTTTTTT
v_call: TRBV7-3; cdr3_length: 15; d_call: TRBD2; clone_size: .; j_call: TRBJ2-3; cdr3_aa: CASSLDGSGGSAQYF; cdr3_nt: TGTGCCAGCAGCTTAGACGGAAGCGGGGGTAGTGCGCAGTATTTT
v_call: TRBV12-3/TRBV12-4; cdr3_length: 18; d_call: TRBD2; clone_size: .; j_call: TRBJ2-7; cdr3_aa: CASSSLGLSSGSFSEQYF; cdr3_nt: TGTGCCAGCAGTTCTCTGGGTCTTAGTAGCGGGAGCTTCTCCGAGCAGTACTTC
v_call: TRBV7-6; cdr3_length: 16; d_call: TRBD1; clone_size: many; j_call: TRBJ1-2; cdr3_aa: CASSPTGYGGNYGYTF; cdr3_nt: TGTGCCAGCAGCCCGACAGGGTATGGGGGTAACTATGGCTACACCTTC
v_call: TRBV3-1; cdr3_length: 15; d_call: TRBD1; clone_size: .; j_call: TRBJ2-7; cdr3_aa: CASSQGAGTGYEQYF; cdr3_nt: TGTGCCAGCAGCCAAGGGGCCGGGACAGGCTACGAGCAGTACTTC
v_call: TRBV6-2/TRBV6-3; cdr3_length: 16; d_call: TRBD2; clone_size: .; j_call: TRBJ2-1; cdr3_aa: CASRRVAGPPGGEQFF; cdr3_nt: TGTGCCAGCAGAAGAGTAGCGGGCCCTCCGGGGGGTGAGCAGTTCTTC
v_call: TRBV20-1; cdr3_length: 14; d_call: .; clone_size: .; j_call: TRBJ2-1; cdr3_aa: CSARTGKSYNEQFF; cdr3_nt: TGCAGTGCTAGGACAGGCAAGTCCTACAATGAGCAGTTCTTC
v_call: TRBV25-1; cdr3_length: 11; d_call: .; clone_size: few; j_call: TRBJ1-1; cdr3_aa: CASSDITEAFF; cdr3_nt: TGTGCCAGCAGTGACATCACTGAAGCTTTCTTT
v_call: TRBV12-3/TRBV12-4; cdr3_length: 12; d_call: TRBD2; clone_size: few; j_call: TRBJ2-7; cdr3_aa: CASSYRGGEQYF; cdr3_nt: TGTGCCAGCAGTTATCGGGGGGGAGAGCAGTACTTC
v_call: TRBV28; cdr3_length: 14; d_call: TRBD1; clone_size: few; j_call: TRBJ1-6; cdr3_aa: CASSLGQGQGALHF; cdr3_nt: TGTGCCAGCAGTTTGGGACAGGGCCAAGGGGCCCTCCACTTT
v_call: TRBV5-1; cdr3_length: 14; d_call: .; clone_size: .; j_call: TRBJ1-1; cdr3_aa: CASSLMVPGSEAFF; cdr3_nt: TGCGCCAGCAGCTTGATGGTTCCCGGGTCTGAAGCTTTCTTT
v_call: TRBV20-1; cdr3_length: 17; d_call: TRBD2; clone_size: many; j_call: TRBJ2-7; cdr3_aa: CSARSPSTSGRAYEQYF; cdr3_nt: TGCAGTGCTAGATCCCCTTCGACTAGCGGGAGGGCCTACGAGCAGTACTTC
v_call: TRBV19; cdr3_length: 16; d_call: TRBD1; clone_size: many; j_call: TRBJ2-6; cdr3_aa: CASTQGVVPGANVLTF; cdr3_nt: TGTGCCAGTACCCAGGGGGTGGTCCCTGGGGCCAACGTCCTGACTTTC
v_call: TRBV4-1; cdr3_length: 13; d_call: TRBD1; clone_size: many; j_call: TRBJ2-5; cdr3_aa: CASSQGDSQTQYF; cdr3_nt: TGCGCCAGCAGCCAAGGGGACAGCCAGACCCAGTACTTC
v_call: TRBV3-1; cdr3_length: 10; d_call: .; clone_size: .; j_call: TRBJ2-3; cdr3_aa: CASGADTQYF; cdr3_nt: TGTGCCAGCGGGGCGGATACGCAGTATTTT
v_call: TRBV28; cdr3_length: 14; d_call: TRBD1; clone_size: few; j_call: TRBJ1-6; cdr3_aa: CASRESGGSSPLHF; cdr3_nt: TGTGCCAGCAGAGAGTCAGGGGGCAGTTCACCCCTCCACTTT
v_call: TRBV5-1; cdr3_length: 12; d_call: .; clone_size: many; j_call: TRBJ2-5; cdr3_aa: CASRSHLETQYF; cdr3_nt: TGCGCCAGCCGTAGTCATTTAGAGACCCAGTACTTC
v_call: TRBV18; cdr3_length: 14; d_call: TRBD2; clone_size: .; j_call: TRBJ2-1; cdr3_aa: CASSPWTSGNEQFF; cdr3_nt: TGTGCCAGCTCACCTTGGACTAGCGGGAATGAGCAGTTCTTC